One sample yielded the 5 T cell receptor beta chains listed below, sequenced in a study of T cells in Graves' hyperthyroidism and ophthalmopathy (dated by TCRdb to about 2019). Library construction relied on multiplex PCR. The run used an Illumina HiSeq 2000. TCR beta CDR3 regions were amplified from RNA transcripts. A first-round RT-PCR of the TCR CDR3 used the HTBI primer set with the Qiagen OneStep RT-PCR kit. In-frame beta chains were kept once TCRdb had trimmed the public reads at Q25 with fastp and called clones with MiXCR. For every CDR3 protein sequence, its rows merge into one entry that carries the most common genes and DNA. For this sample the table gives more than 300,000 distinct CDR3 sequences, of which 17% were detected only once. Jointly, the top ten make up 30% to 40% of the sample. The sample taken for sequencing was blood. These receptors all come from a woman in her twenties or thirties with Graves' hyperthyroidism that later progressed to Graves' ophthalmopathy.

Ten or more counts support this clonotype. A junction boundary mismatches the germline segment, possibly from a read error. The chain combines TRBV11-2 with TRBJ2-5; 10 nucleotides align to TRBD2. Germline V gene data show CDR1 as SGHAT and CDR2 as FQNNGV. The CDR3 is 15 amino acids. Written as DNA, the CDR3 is TGTGCCAGCAGCTTAGATTTGGCTAGCGGGGGTATAAGGGACTTC. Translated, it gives CASSLDLASGGIRDF.

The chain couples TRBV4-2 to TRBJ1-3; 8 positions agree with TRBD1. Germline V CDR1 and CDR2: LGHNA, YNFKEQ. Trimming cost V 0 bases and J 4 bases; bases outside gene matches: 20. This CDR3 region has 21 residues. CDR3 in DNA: TGTGCCAGCAGCCAAGAAGAATTTGGGACAGGCCGTCCTGCGGGAGGAAACACCATATATTTT. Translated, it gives CASSQEEFGTGRPAGGNTIYF.

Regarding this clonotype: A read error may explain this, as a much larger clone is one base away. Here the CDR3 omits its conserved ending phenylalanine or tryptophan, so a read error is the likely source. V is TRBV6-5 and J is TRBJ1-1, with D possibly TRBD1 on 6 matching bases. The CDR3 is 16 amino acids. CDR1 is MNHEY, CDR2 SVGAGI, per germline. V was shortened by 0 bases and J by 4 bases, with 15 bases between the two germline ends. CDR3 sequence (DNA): TGTGCCAGCAGTTACTCAATCGACTTAGGGGGCACTGAAGCTTTCCTT. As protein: CASSYSIDLGGTEAFL.

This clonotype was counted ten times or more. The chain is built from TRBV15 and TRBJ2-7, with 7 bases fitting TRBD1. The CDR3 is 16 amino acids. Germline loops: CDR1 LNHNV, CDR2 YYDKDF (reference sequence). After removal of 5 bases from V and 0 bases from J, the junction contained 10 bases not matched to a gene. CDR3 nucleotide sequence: TGTGCCACCAGCCAACAAGGACAGGAGACCTCCTACGAGCAGTACTTC. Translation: CATSQQGQETSYEQYF.

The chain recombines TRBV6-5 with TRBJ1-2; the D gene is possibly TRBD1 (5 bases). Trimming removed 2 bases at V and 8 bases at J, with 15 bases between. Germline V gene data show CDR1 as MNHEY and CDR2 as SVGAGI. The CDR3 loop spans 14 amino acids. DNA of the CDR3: TGTGCCAGCAGTTACACGGGGGAAAGCGGGGGCTACACCTTC. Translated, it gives CASSYTGESGGYTF.